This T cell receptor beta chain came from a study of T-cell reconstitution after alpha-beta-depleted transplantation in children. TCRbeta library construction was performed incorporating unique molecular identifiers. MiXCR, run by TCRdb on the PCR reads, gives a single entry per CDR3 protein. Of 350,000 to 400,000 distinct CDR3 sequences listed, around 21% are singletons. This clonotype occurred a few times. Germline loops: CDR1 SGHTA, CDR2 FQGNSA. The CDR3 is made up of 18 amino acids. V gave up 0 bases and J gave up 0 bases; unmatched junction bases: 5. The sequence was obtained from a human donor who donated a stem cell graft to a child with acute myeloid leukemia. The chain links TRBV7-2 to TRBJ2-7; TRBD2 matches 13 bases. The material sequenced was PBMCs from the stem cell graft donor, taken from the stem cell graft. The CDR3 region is CASSLAGTSGAFSYEQYF. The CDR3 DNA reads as TGTGCCAGCAGCTTAGCCGGGACTAGCGGGGCCTTCTCCTACGAGCAGTACTTC.